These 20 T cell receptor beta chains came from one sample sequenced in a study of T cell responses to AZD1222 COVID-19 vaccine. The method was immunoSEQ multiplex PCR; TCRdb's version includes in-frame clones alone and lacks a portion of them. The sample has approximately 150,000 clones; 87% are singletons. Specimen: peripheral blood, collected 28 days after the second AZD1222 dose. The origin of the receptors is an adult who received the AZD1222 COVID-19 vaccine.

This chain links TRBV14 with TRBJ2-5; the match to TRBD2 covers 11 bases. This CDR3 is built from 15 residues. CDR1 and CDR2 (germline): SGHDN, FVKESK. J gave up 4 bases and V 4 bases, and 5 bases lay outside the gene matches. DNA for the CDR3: TGTGCCAGCAGCCTCGGACTAGCGGGTTCAGAGACCCAGTACTTC. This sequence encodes CASSLGLAGSETQYF.

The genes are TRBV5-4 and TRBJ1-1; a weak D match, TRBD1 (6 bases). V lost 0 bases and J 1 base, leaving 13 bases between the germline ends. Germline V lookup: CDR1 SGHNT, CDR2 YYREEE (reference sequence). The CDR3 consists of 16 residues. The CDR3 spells CASSLGDTLRNTEAFF. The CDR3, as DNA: TGTGCCAGCAGCTTGGGGGACACCTTAAGGAACACTGAAGCTTTCTTT.

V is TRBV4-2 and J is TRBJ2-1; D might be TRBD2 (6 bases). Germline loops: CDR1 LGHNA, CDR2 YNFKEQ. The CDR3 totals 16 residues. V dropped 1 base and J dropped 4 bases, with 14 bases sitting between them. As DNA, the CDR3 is TGTGCCAGCAGCCAAGGAAGCGGGTCAAGATACAATGAGCAGTTCTTC. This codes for CASSQGSGSRYNEQFF.

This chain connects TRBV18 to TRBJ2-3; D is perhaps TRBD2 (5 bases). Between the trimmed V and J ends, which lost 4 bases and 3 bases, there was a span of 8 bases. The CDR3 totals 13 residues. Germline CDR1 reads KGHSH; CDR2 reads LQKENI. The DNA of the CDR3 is TGTGCCAGCTCACGGGAGTTAACAGATACGCAGTATTTT. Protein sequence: CASSRELTDTQYF.

CDR3 loop: CASSQDSGEVGYTF. The CDR3 nucleotides are TGTGCCAGCAGCCAAGATTCCGGGGAAGTTGGCTACACCTTC. The chain couples TRBV4-2 to TRBJ1-2; D is unresolved. V lost 0 bases, J lost 7 bases, and 12 bases lay in between. The germline V gene encodes CDR1 LGHNA and CDR2 YNFKEQ. The CDR3 has 14 residues.

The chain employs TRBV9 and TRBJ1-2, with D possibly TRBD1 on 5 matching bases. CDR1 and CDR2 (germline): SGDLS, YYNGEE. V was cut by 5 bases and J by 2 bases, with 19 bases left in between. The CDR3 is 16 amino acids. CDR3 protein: CASSLSRSGSNYGYTF. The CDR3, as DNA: TGTGCCAGCAGTTTATCCCGATCAGGGTCGAACTATGGCTACACCTTC.

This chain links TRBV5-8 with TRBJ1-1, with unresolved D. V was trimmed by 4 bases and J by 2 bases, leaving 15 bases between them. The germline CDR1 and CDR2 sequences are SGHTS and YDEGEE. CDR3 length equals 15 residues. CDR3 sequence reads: CASSPETIINTEAFF. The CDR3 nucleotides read TGTGCCAGCAGCCCCGAGACAATAATTAACACTGAAGCTTTCTTT.

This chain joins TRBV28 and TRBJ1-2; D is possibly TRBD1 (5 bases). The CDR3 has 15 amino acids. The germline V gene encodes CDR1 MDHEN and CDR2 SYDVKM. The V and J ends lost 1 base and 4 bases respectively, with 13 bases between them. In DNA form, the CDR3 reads TGTGCCAGCAGTTTATCCACAGGATTGGGCTATGGCTACACCTTC. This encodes CASSLSTGLGYGYTF.

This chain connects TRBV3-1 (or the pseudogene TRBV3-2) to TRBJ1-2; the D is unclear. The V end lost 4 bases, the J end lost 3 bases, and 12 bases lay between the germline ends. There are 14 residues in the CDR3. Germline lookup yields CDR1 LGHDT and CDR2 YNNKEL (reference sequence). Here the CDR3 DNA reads TGTGCCAGCAGCCCTGCGTGGAGAGACTATGGCTACACCTTC. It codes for CASSPAWRDYGYTF.

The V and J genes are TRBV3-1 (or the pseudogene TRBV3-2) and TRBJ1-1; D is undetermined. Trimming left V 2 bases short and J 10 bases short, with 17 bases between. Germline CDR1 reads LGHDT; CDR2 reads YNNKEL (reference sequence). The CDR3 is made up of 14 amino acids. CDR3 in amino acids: CASSQRPAGGTAFF. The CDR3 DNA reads TGTGCCAGCAGCCAAAGACCCGCTGGAGGCACAGCTTTCTTT.

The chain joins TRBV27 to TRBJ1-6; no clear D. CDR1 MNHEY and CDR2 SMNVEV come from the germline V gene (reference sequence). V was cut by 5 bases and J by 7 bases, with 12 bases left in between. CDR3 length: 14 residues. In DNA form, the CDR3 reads TGTGCCAGCAGTCGGTTGGTGGGGAATTCACCCCTCCACTTT. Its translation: CASSRLVGNSPLHF.

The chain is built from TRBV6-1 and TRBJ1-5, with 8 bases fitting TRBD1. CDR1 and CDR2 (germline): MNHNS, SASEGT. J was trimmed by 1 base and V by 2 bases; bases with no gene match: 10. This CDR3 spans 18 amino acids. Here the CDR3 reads CASSEFHGQGMSNQPQHF. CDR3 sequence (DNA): TGTGCCAGCAGTGAATTCCACGGACAGGGAATGAGCAATCAGCCCCAGCATTTT.

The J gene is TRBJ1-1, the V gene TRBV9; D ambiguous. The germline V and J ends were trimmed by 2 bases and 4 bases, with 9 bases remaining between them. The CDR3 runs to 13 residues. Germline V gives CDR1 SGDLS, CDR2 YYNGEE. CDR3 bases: TGTGCCAGCAGCGTGGGGAGCGGCACTGAAGCTTTCTTT. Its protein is CASSVGSGTEAFF.

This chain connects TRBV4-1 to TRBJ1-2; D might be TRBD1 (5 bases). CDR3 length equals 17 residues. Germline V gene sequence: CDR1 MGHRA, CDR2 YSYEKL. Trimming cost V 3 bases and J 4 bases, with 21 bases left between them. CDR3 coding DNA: TGCGCCAGCAGCCATCTTTCCCAGGCCGGGGCCCGCTATGGCTACACCTTC. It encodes CASSHLSQAGARYGYTF.

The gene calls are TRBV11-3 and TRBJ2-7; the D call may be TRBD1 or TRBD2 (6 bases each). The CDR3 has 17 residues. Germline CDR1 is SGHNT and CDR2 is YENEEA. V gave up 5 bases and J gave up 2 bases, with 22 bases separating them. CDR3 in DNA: TGTGCCAGCAGCCCTAGTGTCGGATTGGAGGGGGCCTACGAGCAGTACTTC. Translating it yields CASSPSVGLEGAYEQYF.

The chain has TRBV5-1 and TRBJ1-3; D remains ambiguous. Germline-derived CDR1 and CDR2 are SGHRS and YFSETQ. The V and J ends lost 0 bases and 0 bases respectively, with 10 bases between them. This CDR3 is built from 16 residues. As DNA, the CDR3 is TGCGCCAGCAGCTTGGAAGTACAATCCTCTGGAAACACCATATATTTT. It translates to CASSLEVQSSGNTIYF.

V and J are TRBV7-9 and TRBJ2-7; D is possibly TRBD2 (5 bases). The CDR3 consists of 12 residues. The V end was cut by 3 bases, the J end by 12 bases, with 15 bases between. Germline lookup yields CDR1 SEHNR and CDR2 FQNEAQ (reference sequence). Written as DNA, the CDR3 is TGTGCCAGCAGCTTGGAACAAGGAGGCCTGTACTTC. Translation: CASSLEQGGLYF.

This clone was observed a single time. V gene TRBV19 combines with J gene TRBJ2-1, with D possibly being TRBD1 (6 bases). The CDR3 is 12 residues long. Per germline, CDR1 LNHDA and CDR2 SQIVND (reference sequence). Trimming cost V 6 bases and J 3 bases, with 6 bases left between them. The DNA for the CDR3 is TGTGCCAGTAGGGACAGCTACAATGAGCAGTTCTTC. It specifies CASRDSYNEQFF.

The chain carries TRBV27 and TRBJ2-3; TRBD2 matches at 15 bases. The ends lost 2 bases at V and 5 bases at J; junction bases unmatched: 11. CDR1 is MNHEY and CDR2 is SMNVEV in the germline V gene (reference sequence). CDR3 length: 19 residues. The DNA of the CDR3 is TGTGCCAGCAGTTTACGTCCCGGACTAGCGGGGGGGCGGAGAGATACGCAGTATTTT. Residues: CASSLRPGLAGGRRDTQYF.

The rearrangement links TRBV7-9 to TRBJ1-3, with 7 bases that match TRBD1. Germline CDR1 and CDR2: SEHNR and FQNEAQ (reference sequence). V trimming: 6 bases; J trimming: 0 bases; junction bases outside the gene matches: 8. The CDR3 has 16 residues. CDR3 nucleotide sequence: TGTGCCAGCAGATCCGACAGGGCCAGCTCTGGAAACACCATATATTTT. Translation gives CASRSDRASSGNTIYF. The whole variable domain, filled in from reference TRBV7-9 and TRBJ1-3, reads DTGVSQNPRHKITKRGQNVTFRCDPISEHNRLYWYRQTLGQGPEFLTYFQNEAQLEKSRLLSDRFSAERPKGSFSTLEIQRTEQGDSAMYLCASRSDRASSGNTIYFGEGSWLTVV.